Each of the 8 T cell receptor beta chains below was sequenced from the same sample in a study of T cell responses to AZD1222 COVID-19 vaccine. This table comes from immunoSEQ multiplex PCR, and its TCRdb copy is limited to in-frame clones, with some not included. This table holds under 150,000 clones, over 85% found once. The starting material was peripheral blood, obtained on day 0 of AZD1222 vaccination. The source of these receptors is an adult in good health.

This clone has only one observation. CDR3 amino acids: CATSRDGQGFNQPQHF. CDR3 DNA sequence: TGTGCCACCAGCAGAGATGGTCAGGGGTTTAATCAGCCCCAGCATTTT. This rearrangement joins TRBV15 to TRBJ1-5; D is possibly TRBD1 (6 bases). Trimming removed 0 bases at V and 4 bases at J, with 13 bases between. CDR1 LNHNV and CDR2 YYDKDF come from the germline V gene (reference sequence). This CDR3 contains 16 residues.

This clone was counted a few times. J is TRBJ2-2 and V is TRBV12-5; D is undetermined. The CDR3 has 12 amino acids. CDR1 is LGHNT and CDR2 is FRNRAP in the germline V gene. The V end lost 8 bases, the J end lost 6 bases, and 10 bases lay between the germline ends. CDR3 loop: CASQLPPGELFF. DNA for the CDR3: TGTGCTAGTCAGCTCCCCCCCGGGGAGCTGTTTTTT.

This chain connects TRBV7-9 to TRBJ1-4; D is possibly TRBD1 (5 bases). Germline CDR1 reads SEHNR; CDR2 reads FQNEAQ (reference sequence). The CDR3 contains 15 residues. The ends were cut back, 0 bases at V and 11 bases at J, with 16 bases in the middle. CDR3 sequence (DNA): TGTGCCAGCAGCTTAGCCTCGGCAGGGTTAGGGAAACTGTTTTTT. It translates to CASSLASAGLGKLFF.

This rearrangement joins TRBV5-1 to TRBJ2-2; the D is unclear. The CDR3 consists of 16 residues. V lost 1 base, J lost 4 bases, and 14 bases lay in between. Germline loops: CDR1 SGHRS, CDR2 YFSETQ. CDR3 sequence reads: CASSLMGPPGTGELFF. For the CDR3, the DNA is TGCGCCAGCAGCTTGATGGGCCCTCCGGGCACCGGGGAGCTGTTTTTT.

This chain's CDR3 is CSVEVEVPGANVLTF. In DNA form, the CDR3 reads TGCAGCGTTGAAGTGGAGGTCCCTGGGGCCAACGTCCTGACTTTC. The chain carries TRBV29-1 and TRBJ2-6; D may be TRBD2 (5 bases). Trimming cost V 1 base and J 2 bases, with 9 bases left between them. Per the germline V gene, CDR1 is SQVTM and CDR2 is ANQGSEA. The CDR3 totals 15 residues.

The chain is built from TRBV10-3 and TRBJ2-7; 9 bases map to TRBD1. Trimming cost V 3 bases and J 1 base; bases outside gene matches: 7. The CDR3 consists of 16 residues. From germline, CDR1 is ENHRY and CDR2 SYGVKD. This chain's CDR3 is CAISDTGTGTSYEQYF. As DNA, the CDR3 is TGTGCCATCAGTGACACCGGGACAGGGACATCCTACGAGCAGTACTTC.

The V and J genes are TRBV11-3 and TRBJ2-5; tentative D call: TRBD2 (7 bases). The germline CDR1 and CDR2 sequences are SGHNT and YENEEA. This CDR3 has 17 amino acids. V gave up 7 bases and J gave up 1 base, with 22 bases separating them. CDR3 amino acids: CASNRGRGPEFQETQYF. For the CDR3, the DNA is TGTGCCAGCAATCGAGGGCGGGGGCCCGAATTCCAAGAGACCCAGTACTTC.

The chain recombines TRBV6-5 with TRBJ1-6; 9 nucleotides align to TRBD1. The CDR3 runs 15 residues. CDR1 is MNHEY, CDR2 SVGAGI, per germline. After removal of 6 bases from V and 7 bases from J, the junction contained 7 bases not matched to a gene. The CDR3 DNA sequence: TGTGCCAGCAGGGCACAGGGGGCGCGGAATTCACCCCTCCACTTT. It codes for CASRAQGARNSPLHF.